This TCR beta chain stems from a study of T-cell reconstitution after alpha-beta-depleted transplantation in children. Library preparation (for TCRbeta) was performed with unique molecular identifiers. Using its own MiXCR run on the PCR reads, TCRdb lists one record per CDR3 protein. The table records approximately 500,000 distinct CDR3 sequences, about 11% of them present only once. This clonotype was detected only a few times. This receptor was taken from a child younger than 10 with inherited bone marrow failure, due to receive a stem cell transplant. The specimen comprised PBMCs, sampled before TCRalphabeta/CD19-depleted stem cell transplant.

In nucleotides, the CDR3 is TGTGCCAGCAGCTGGGAGCGGGCCGGGGAGCTGTTTTTT. This sequence encodes CASSWERAGELFF. This chain joins TRBV5-4 and TRBJ2-2; weak D call: TRBD2 (6 bases). With 3 bases removed from V and 6 bases from J, the gap between germline ends came to 9 bases. The CDR3 length is 13 residues. CDR1 and CDR2 from the germline V gene are SGHNT and YYREEE (reference sequence).